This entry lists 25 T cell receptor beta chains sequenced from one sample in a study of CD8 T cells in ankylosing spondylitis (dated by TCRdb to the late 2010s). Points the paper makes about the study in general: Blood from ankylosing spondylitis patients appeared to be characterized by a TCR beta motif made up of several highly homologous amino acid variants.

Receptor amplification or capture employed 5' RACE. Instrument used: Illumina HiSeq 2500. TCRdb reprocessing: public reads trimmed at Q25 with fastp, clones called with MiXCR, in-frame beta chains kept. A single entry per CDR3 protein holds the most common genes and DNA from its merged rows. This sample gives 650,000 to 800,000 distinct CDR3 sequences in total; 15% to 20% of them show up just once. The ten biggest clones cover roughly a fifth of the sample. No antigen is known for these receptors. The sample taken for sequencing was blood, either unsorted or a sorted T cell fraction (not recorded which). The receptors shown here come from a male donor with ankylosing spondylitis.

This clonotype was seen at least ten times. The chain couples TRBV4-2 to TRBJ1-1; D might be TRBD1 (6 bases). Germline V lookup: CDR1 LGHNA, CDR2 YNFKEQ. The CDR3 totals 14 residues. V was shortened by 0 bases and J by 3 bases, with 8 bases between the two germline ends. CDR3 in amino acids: CASSQDTGYTEAFF. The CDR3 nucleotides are TGTGCCAGCAGCCAAGATACAGGGTACACTGAAGCTTTCTTT.

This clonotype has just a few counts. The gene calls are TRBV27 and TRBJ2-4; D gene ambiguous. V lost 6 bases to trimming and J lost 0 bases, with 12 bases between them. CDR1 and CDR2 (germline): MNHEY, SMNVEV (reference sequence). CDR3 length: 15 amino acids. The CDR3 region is CASRAGIQAKNIQYF. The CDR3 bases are TGTGCCAGCAGGGCAGGAATACAAGCCAAAAACATTCAGTACTTC.

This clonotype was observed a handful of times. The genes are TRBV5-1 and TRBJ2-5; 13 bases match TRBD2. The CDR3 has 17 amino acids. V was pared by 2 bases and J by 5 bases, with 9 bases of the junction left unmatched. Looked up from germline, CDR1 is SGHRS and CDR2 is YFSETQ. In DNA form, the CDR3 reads TGCGCCAGCAGCTTCACTAGCGGGAGGGAATCAGGGGAGACCCAGTACTTC. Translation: CASSFTSGRESGETQYF. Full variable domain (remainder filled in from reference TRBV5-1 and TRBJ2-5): KAGVTQTPRYLIKTRGQQVTLSCSPISGHRSVSWYQQTPGQGLQFLFEYFSETQRNKGNFPGRFSGRQFSNSRSEMNVSTLELGDSALYLCASSFTSGRESGETQYFGPGTRLLVL.

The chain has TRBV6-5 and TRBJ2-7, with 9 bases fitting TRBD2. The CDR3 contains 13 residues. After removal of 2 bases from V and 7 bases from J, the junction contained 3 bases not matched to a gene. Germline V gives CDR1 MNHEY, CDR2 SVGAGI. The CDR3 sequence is CASSYSGGWEQYF. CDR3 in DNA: TGTGCCAGCAGTTACAGCGGGGGGTGGGAGCAGTACTTC.

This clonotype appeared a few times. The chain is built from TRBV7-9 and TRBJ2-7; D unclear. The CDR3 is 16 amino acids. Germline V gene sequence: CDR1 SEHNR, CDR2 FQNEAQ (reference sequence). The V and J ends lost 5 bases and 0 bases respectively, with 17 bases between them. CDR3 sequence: CASSRGAAGSSYEQYF. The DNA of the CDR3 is TGTGCCAGCAGCCGCGGTGCGGCAGGAAGCTCCTACGAGCAGTACTTC. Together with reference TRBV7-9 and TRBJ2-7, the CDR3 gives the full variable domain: DTGVSQNPRHKITKRGQNVTFRCDPISEHNRLYWYRQTLGQGPEFLTYFQNEAQLEKSRLLSDRFSAERPKGSFSTLEIQRTEQGDSAMYLCASSRGAAGSSYEQYFGPGTRLTVT.

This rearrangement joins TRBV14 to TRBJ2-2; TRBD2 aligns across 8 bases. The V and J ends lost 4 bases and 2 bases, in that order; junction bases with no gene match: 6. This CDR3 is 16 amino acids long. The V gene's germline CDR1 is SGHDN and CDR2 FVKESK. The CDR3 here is CASSRQLAANTGELFF. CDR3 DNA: TGTGCCAGCAGCCGGCAACTAGCGGCCAACACCGGGGAGCTGTTTTTT.

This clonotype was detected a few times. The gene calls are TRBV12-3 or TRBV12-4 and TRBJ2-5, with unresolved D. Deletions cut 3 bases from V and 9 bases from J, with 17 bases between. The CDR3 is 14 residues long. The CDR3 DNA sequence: TGTGCCAGCAGTTTCGGTGGCCCGGAGTCGGCCCAGTACTTC. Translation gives CASSFGGPESAQYF.

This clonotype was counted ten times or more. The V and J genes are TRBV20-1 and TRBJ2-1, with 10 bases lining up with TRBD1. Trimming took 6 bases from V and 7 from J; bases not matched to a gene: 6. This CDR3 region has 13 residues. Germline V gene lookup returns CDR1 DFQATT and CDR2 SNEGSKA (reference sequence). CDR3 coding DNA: TGCAGTGCCCTGGACAGGGGGGGTAATGAGCAGTTCTTC. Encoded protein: CSALDRGGNEQFF.

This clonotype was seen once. CDR3 coding DNA: TGTGCCAGCAGCGTAGCTGGAAGCGGGGGGAACAATGAGCAGTTCTTC. Translation: CASSVAGSGGNNEQFF. The chain combines TRBV9 with TRBJ2-1; 9 bases are shared with TRBD2. Unmatched junction bases numbered 6, after V lost 0 bases and J lost 5 bases. CDR3 length: 16 amino acids. CDR1 and CDR2 from the germline V gene are SGDLS and YYNGEE.

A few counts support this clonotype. The CDR3 DNA follows: TGTGCCAGCAGCCAACAGGACTACCGATACAATGAGCAGTTCTTC. It translates to CASSQQDYRYNEQFF. The genes are TRBV7-9 and TRBJ2-1, with D possibly being TRBD2 (6 bases). The CDR3 loop spans 15 amino acids. V was pared by 5 bases and J by 4 bases, with 15 bases between. The germline V gene has CDR1 SEHNR and CDR2 FQNEAQ (reference sequence). Variable domain in full (rest from reference TRBV7-9 and TRBJ2-1): DTGVSQNPRHKITKRGQNVTFRCDPISEHNRLYWYRQTLGQGPEFLTYFQNEAQLEKSRLLSDRFSAERPKGSFSTLEIQRTEQGDSAMYLCASSQQDYRYNEQFFGPGTRLTVL.

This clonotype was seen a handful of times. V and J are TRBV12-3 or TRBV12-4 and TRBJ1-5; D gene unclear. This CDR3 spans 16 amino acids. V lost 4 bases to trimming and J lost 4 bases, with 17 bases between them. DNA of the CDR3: TGTGCCAGCAGTTCTGGGTTGACTGACGGTAATCAGCCCCAGCATTTT. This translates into CASSSGLTDGNQPQHF.

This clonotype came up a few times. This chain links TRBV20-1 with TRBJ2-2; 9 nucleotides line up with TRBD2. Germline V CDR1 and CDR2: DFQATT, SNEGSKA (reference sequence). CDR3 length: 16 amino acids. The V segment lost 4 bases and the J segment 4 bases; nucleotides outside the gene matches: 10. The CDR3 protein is CSATRPGTSITGELFF. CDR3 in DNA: TGCAGTGCTACCCGTCCCGGGACTAGCATCACCGGGGAGCTGTTTTTT.

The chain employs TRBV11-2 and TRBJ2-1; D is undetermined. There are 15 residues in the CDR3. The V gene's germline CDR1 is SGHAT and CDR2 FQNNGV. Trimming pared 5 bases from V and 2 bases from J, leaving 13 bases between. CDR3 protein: CASSTQNSPYNEQFF. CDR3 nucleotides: TGTGCCAGCAGCACCCAGAATTCCCCCTACAATGAGCAGTTCTTC.

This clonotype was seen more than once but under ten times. CDR3 nucleotide sequence: TGCGCCAGCAGACCAGCGGGAGTCGGCGGGGAGCTGTTTTTT. Its protein product is CASRPAGVGGELFF. The chain employs TRBV5-1 and TRBJ2-2, with TRBD2 identical over 8 bases. CDR1 and CDR2 (germline): SGHRS, YFSETQ. V lost 5 bases, J lost 7 bases, and 7 bases stayed unmatched. The CDR3 has 14 amino acids.

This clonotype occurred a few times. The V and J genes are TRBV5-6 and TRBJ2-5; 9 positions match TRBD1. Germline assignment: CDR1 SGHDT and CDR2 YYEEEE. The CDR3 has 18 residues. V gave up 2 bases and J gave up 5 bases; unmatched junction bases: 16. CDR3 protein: CASSFVPAIETGGETQYF. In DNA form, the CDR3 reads TGTGCCAGCAGCTTTGTACCGGCAATCGAGACAGGGGGGGAGACCCAGTACTTC.

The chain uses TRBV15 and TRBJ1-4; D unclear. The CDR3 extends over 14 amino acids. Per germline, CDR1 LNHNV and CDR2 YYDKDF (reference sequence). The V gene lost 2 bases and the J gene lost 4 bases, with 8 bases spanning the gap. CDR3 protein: CATSRSVFNEKLFF. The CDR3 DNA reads TGTGCCACCAGCAGATCCGTATTTAATGAAAAACTGTTTTTT.

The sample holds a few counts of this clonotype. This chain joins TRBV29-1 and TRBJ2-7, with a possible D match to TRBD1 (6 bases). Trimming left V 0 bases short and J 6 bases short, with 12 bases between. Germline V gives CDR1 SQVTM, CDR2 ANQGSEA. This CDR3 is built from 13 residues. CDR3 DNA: TGCAGCGTTGAAGAGCAGGCAGGGGTCGAGCAGTACGTC. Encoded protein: CSVEEQAGVEQYV.

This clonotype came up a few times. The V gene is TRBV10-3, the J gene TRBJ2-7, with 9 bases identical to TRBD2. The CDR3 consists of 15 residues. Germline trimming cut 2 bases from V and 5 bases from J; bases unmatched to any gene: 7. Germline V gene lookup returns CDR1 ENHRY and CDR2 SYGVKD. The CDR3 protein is CAISEGLAGVHEQYF. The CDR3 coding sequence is TGTGCCATCAGTGAGGGGTTAGCGGGAGTCCACGAGCAGTACTTC.

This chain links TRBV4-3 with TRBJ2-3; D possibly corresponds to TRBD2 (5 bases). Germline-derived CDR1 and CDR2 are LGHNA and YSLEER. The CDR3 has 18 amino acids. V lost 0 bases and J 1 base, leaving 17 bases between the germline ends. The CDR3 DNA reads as TGCGCCAGCAGCCAAGACATACGGACTTCAACTCGCACAGATACGCAGTATTTT. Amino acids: CASSQDIRTSTRTDTQYF.

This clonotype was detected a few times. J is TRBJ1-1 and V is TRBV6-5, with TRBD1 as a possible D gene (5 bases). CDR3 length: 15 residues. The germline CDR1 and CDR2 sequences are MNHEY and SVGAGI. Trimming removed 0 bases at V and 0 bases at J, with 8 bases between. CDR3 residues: CASSYSRVLNTEAFF. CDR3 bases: TGTGCCAGCAGTTACTCCAGGGTGTTGAACACTGAAGCTTTCTTT.

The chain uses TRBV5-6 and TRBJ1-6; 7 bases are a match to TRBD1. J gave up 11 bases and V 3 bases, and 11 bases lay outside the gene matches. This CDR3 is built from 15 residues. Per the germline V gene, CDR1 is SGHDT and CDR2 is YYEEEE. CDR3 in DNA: TGTGCCAGCAGCTCCTGGGGAGGGGGCAAGGCACCCCTCCACTTT. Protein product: CASSSWGGGKAPLHF.

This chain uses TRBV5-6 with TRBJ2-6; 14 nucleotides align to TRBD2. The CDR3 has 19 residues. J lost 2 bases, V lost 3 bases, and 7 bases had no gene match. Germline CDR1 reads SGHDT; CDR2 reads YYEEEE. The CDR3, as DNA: TGTGCCAGCAGCTCCCCGGGACTAGCGGGAGAAACTGGGGCCAACGTCCTGACTTTC. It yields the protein CASSSPGLAGETGANVLTF.

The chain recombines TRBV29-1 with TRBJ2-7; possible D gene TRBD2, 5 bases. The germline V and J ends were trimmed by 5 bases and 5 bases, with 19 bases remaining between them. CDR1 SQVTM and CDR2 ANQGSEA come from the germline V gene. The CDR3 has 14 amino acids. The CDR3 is CSVLNGNTLHEQYF. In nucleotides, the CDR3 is TGCAGCGTTCTCAACGGGAACACCCTCCACGAGCAGTACTTC.

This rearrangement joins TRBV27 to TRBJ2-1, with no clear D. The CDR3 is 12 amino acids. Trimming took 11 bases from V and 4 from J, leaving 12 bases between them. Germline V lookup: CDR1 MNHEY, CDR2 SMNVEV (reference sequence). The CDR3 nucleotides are TGTGCCGTAGGCGGAGTATACAATGAGCAGTTCTTC. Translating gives CAVGGVYNEQFF.

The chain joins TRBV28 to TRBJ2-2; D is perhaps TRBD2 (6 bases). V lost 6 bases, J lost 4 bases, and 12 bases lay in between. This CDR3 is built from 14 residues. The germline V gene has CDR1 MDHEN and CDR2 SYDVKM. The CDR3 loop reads CASRGSGVTGELFF. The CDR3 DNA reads TGTGCCAGCAGGGGTAGCGGAGTCACCGGGGAGCTGTTTTTT. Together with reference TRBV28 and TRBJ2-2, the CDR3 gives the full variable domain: DVKVTQSSRYLVKRTGEKVFLECVQDMDHENMFWYRQDPGLGLRLIYFSYDVKMKEKGDIPEGYSVSREKKERFSLILESASTNQTSMYLCASRGSGVTGELFFGEGSRLTVL.